This section outlines one TCR beta chain sequence together with its context. CD4+ cells yielded CD45RA+ naive and CD45RA-negative memory subsets. These data come from a study of shared clonotypes between healthy human individuals. On the study more broadly: Donors had three CD4 naive, three CD4 memory, two CD8 naive and one CD8 memory plate apiece.

Original methodology: Junction-only immunoSEQ data arrived without quality scores, meaning filtering differed. Only in-frame clones appear in the TCRdb table, and some are missing; sequencing was by immunoSEQ multiplex PCR. Clone size and the V and J calls come from that table; the DNA yielded D and trimming. The profile shows 2,500,000 or so clones, around 92% of them singletons. The sample consisted of naive CD4+ T cells from PBMCs. Subset of the sample: CD45RA+ positively selected. This sequence originates from a young man in good health. Some clones in this sample may be carry-over from other donors' samples.

This chain's CDR3 is CASSVSGSEGNEQFF. CDR3 in DNA: TGTGCCAGCAGCGTTAGCGGCTCCGAGGGGAATGAGCAGTTCTTC. This chain joins TRBV9 and TRBJ2-1; perhaps TRBD2 as D (6 bases). The ends were cut back, 2 bases at V and 7 bases at J, with 16 bases in the middle. There are 15 residues in the CDR3. The germline gives CDR1 SGDLS, CDR2 YYNGEE.